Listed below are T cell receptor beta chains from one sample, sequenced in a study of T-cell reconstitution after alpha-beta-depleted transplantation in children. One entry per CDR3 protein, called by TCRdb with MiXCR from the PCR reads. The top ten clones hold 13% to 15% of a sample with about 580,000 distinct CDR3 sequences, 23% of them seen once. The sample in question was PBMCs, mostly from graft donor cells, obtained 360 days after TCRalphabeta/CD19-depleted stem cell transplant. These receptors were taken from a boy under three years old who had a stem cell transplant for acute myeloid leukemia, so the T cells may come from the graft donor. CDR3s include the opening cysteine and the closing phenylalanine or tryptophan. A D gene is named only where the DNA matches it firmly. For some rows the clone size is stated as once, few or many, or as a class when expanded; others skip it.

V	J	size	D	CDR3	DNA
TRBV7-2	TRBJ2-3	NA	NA	CASSLGGGGPSTDTQYF	TGTGCCAGCAGCTTAGGGGGCGGGGGCCCTAGCACAGATACGCAGTATTTT
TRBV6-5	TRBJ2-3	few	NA	CASSFSTPRDTQYF	TGTGCCAGCAGTTTTTCTACCCCCCGGGATACGCAGTATTTT
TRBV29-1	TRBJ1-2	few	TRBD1	CSVDGRDRERGYTF	TGCAGCGTTGACGGTAGGGACAGGGAAAGGGGCTACACCTTC
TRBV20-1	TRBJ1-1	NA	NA	CSASGFGTDPEAFF	TGCAGTGCTAGTGGTTTCGGGACGGACCCTGAAGCTTTCTTT
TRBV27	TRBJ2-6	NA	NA	CASSLTGRTSGANVLTF	TGTGCCAGCAGTTTAACGGGACGGACCTCTGGGGCCAACGTCCTGACTTTC
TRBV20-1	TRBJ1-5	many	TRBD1	CSARVDRGGYGFYQPQHF	TGCAGTGCTAGAGTGGACAGGGGCGGCTATGGATTCTATCAGCCCCAGCATTTT
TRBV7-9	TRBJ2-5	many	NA	CASSPSLWEKETQYF	TGTGCCAGCAGCCCTAGCTTGTGGGAAAAAGAGACCCAGTACTTC
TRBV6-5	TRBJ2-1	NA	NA	CASSYSAMSHEQFF	TGTGCCAGCAGTTACTCGGCTATGTCCCATGAGCAGTTCTTC
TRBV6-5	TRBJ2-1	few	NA	CASSYKGRGVNEQFF	TGTGCCAGCAGTTACAAGGGCAGGGGAGTCAATGAGCAGTTCTTC
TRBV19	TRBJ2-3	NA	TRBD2	CASSSGGARFAGEDTQYF	TGTGCCAGTAGTAGCGGGGGGGCACGGTTTGCCGGGGAAGATACGCAGTATTTT
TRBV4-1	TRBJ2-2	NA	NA	CASSRTAINTGELFF	TGCGCCAGCAGTCGGACAGCTATTAACACCGGGGAGCTGTTTTTT
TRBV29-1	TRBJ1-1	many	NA	CSVNPVGTEAFF	TGCAGCGTTAATCCCGTCGGGACTGAAGCTTTCTTT
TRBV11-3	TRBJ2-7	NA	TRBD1	CASSLDNQGEYF	TGTGCCAGCAGCTTAGATAACCAGGGGGAGTACTTC
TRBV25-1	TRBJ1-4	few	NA	CASSLTTAVGEKLFF	TGTGCCAGCAGCCTTACGACAGCGGTGGGGGAAAAACTGTTTTTT
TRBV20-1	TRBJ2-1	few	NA	CSAPAGINEQFF	TGCAGTGCTCCCGCAGGCATCAATGAGCAGTTCTTC
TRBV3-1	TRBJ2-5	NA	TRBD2	CASSQGEGTQETQYF	TGTGCCAGCAGCCAAGGGGAGGGGACGCAAGAGACCCAGTACTTC
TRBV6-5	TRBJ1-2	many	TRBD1	CASRSRSQGDYGYTF	TGTGCCAGCAGGTCTCGATCACAGGGGGACTATGGCTACACCTTC
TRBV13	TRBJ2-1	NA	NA	CASSFGGTGDEQFF	TGTGCCAGCAGCTTCGGCGGGACTGGGGATGAGCAGTTCTTC
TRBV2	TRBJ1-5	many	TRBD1	CASRGQGHQPQHF	TGTGCCAGCAGAGGACAGGGACATCAGCCCCAGCATTTT
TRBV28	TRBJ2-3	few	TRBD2	CASSSGGNTDTQYF	TGTGCCAGCAGTAGCGGGGGGAACACAGATACGCAGTATTTT
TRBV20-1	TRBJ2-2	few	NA	CSSSGTLNTGELFF	TGCAGTTCCTCCGGGACTTTGAACACCGGGGAGCTGTTTTTT
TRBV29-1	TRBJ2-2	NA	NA	CSGGGADNTGELFF	TGCAGCGGCGGGGGCGCGGATAACACCGGGGAGCTGTTTTTT
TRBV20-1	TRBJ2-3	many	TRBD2	CSAAGGTSTDTQYF	TGCAGTGCTGCCGGGGGGACTAGCACAGATACGCAGTATTTT
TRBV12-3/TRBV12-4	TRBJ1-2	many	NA	CASSPRAGYGYTF	TGTGCCAGCTCCCCTCGGGCCGGATATGGCTACACCTTC
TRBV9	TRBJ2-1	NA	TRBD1	CASSHAGGHAGYNEQFF	TGTGCCAGCAGCCACGCAGGGGGTCACGCTGGATACAATGAGCAGTTCTTC
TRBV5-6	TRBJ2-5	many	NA	CASSFGIEETQYF	TGTGCCAGCAGCTTTGGTATCGAAGAGACCCAGTACTTC
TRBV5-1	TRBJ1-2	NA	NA	CASSLDGGSNYGYTF	TGCGCCAGCAGCTTGGATGGAGGGTCGAACTATGGCTACACCTTC
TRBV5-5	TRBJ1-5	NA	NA	CASSLVPGPQPQHF	TGTGCCAGCAGCTTGGTACCGGGGCCCCAGCCCCAGCATTTT
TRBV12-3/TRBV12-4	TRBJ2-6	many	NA	CASSEAGSGANVLTF	TGTGCCAGCAGTGAAGCAGGGTCTGGGGCCAACGTCCTGACTTTC
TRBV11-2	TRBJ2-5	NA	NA	CASSLTGGLAQETQYF	TGTGCCAGCAGCTTAACTGGGGGCCTCGCCCAAGAGACCCAGTACTTC
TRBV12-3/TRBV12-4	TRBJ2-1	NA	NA	CASSFSKNNEQFF	TGTGCCAGCAGTTTCTCTAAAAACAATGAGCAGTTCTTC
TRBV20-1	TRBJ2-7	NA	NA	CSARDFGPGYEQYF	TGCAGTGCTAGAGACTTCGGACCGGGGTACGAGCAGTACTTC
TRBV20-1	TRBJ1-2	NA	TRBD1	CSARGQGGNGYTF	TGCAGTGCTAGAGGACAGGGAGGGAATGGCTACACCTTC
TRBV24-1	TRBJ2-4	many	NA	CATSGQSAKNIQYF	TGTGCCACCAGCGGACAGTCTGCCAAAAACATTCAGTACTTC
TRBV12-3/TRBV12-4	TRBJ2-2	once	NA	CASTIRAGGTGELFF	TGTGCCAGCACAATCAGGGCTGGGGGCACCGGGGAGCTGTTTTTT
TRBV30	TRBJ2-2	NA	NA	CAWASEVPGELFF	TGTGCCTGGGCCTCTGAAGTACCGGGGGAGCTGTTTTTT
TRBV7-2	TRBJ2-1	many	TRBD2	CASSLPGLSGRGNEQFF	TGTGCCAGCAGCTTGCCGGGACTCTCCGGGAGGGGGAATGAGCAGTTCTTC
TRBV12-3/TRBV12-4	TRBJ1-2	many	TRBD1	CASSLGTGTYGYTF	TGTGCCAGCAGTTTGGGGACAGGAACCTATGGCTACACCTTC
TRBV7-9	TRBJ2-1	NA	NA	CASSPFRAINEQFF	TGTGCCAGCAGCCCATTTAGGGCGATTAATGAGCAGTTCTTC
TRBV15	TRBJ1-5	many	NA	CATSRAPLVSNQPQHF	TGTGCCACCAGCAGAGCACCATTAGTCAGCAATCAGCCCCAGCATTTT
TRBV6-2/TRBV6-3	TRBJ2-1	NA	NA	CASSTPHRGPGHEQFF	TGTGCCAGCAGCACTCCTCACCGGGGGCCTGGCCATGAGCAGTTCTTC
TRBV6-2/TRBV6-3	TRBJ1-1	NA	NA	CASSITGAGTEAFF	TGTGCCAGCAGCATCACGGGGGCTGGCACTGAAGCTTTCTTT